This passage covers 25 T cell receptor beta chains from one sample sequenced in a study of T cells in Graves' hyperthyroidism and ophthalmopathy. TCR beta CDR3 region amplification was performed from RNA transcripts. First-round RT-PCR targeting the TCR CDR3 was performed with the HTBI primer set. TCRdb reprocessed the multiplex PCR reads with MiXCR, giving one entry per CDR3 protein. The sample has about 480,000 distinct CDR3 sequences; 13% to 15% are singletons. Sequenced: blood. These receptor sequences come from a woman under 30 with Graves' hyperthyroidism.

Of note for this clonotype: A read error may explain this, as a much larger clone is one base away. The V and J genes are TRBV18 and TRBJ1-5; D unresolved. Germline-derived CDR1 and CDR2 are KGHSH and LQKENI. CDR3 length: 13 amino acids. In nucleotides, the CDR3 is TGTGCCAGCCCACCGGAGCGCGGTTCGCCCCAGCATTTT. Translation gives CASPPERGSPQHF. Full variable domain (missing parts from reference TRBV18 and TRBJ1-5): NAGVMQNPRHLVRRRGQEARLRCSPMKGHSHVYWYRQLPEEGLKFMVYLQKENIIDESGMPKERFSAEFPKEGPSILRIQQVVRGDSAAYFCASPPERGSPQHFGDGTRLSIL.

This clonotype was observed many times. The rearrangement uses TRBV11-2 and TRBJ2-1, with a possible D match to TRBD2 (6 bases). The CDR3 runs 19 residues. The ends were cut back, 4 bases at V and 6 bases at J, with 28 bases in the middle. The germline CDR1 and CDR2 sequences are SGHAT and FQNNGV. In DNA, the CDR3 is TGTGCCAGCAGCTCTAGGGGCTACCTCGCGGCTAGCGCGTTCAATGAGCAGTTCTTC. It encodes CASSSRGYLAASAFNEQFF.

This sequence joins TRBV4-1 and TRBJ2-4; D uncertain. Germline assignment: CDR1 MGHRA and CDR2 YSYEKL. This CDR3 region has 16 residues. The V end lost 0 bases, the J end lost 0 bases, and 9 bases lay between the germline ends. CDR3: CASSQDGRLAKNIQYF. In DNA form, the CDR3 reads TGCGCCAGCAGCCAAGACGGACGGCTAGCCAAAAACATTCAGTACTTC.

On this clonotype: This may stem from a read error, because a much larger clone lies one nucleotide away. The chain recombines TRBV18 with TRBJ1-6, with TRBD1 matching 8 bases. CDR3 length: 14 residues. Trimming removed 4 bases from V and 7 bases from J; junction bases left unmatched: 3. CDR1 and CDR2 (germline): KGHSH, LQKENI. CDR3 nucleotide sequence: TGTGCCAGCTCACGCCGGGACAGGAATTCACCCCTCCACTTT. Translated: CASSRRDRNSPLHF.

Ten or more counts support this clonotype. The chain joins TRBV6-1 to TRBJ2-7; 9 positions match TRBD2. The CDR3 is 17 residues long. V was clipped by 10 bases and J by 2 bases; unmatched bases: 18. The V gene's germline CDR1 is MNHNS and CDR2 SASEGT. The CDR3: CATVRGAGGPLTYEQYF. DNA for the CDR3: TGTGCCACCGTCAGGGGAGCGGGAGGCCCATTAACCTACGAGCAGTACTTC.

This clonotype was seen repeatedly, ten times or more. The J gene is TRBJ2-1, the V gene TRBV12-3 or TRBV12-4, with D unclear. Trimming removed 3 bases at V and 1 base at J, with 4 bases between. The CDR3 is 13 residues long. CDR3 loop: CASSLRSYNEQFF. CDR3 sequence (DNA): TGTGCCAGCAGTTTGAGGTCCTACAATGAGCAGTTCTTC.

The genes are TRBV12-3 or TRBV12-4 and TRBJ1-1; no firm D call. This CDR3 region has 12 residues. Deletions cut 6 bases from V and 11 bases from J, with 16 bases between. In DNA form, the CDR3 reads TGTGCCAGCAGCTGGGGTCGTTATGCCGCTTTCTTT. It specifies CASSWGRYAAFF.

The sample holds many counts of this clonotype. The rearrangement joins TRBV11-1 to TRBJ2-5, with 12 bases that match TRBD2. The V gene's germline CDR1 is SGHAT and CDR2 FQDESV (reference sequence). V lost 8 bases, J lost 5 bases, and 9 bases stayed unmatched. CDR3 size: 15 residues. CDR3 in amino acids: CASHLAGGPGETQYF. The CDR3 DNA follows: TGTGCCAGCCATCTAGCGGGAGGGCCGGGGGAGACCCAGTACTTC.

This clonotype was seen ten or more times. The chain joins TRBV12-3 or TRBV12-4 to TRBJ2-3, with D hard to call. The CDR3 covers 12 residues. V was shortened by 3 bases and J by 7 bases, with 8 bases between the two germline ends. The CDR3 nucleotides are TGTGCCAGCAGTTTTGAACGGAATACGCAGTATTTT. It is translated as CASSFERNTQYF.

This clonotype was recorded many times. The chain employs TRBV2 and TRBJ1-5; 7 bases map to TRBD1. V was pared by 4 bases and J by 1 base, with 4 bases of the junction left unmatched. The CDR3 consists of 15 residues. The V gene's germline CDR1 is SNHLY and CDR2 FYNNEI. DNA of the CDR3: TGTGCCAGCAGTGGGGGGACAGAGAGCAATCAGCCCCAGCATTTT. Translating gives CASSGGTESNQPQHF.

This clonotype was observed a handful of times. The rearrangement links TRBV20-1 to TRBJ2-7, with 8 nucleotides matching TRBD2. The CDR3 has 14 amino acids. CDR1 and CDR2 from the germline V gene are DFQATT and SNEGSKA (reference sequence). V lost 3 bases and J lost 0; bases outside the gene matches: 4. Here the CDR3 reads CSARGGGSSYEQYV. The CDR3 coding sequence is TGCAGTGCTAGGGGCGGGGGGAGCTCCTACGAGCAGTACGTC.

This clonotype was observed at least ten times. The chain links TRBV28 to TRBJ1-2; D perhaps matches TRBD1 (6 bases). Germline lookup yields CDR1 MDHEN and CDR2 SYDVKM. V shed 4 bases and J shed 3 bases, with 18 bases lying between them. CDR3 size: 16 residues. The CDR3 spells CASSSPQQGYYYGYTF. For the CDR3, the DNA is TGTGCCAGCAGTTCTCCTCAACAGGGTTACTACTATGGCTACACCTTC.

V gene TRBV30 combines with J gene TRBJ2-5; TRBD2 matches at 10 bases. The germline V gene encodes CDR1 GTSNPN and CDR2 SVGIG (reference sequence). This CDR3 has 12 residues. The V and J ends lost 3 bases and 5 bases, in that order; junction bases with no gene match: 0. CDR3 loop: CAWRTSGETQYF. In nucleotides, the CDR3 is TGTGCCTGGAGGACTAGCGGGGAGACCCAGTACTTC.

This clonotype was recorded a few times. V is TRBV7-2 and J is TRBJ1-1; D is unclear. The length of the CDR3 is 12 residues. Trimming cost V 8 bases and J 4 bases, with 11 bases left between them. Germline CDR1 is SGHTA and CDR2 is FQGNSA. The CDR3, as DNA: TGTGCCAGCCTATCTGCTCGCACTGAAGCTTTCTTT. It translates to CASLSARTEAFF.

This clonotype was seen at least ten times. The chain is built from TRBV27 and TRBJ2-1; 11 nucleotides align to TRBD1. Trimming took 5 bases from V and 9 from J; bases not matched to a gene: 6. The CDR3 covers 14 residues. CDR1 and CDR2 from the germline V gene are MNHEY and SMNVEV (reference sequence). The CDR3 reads CASSIGQGAVEQFF. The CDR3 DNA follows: TGTGCCAGCAGTATTGGACAGGGGGCCGTTGAGCAGTTCTTC.

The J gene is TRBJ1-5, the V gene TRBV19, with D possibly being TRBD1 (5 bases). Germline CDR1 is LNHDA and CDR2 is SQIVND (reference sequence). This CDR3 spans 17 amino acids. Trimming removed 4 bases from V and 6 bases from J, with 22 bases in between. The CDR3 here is CASSRGPSGQSSQPQHF. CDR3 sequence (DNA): TGTGCCAGTAGTAGAGGGCCCTCGGGGCAGTCATCTCAGCCCCAGCATTTT.

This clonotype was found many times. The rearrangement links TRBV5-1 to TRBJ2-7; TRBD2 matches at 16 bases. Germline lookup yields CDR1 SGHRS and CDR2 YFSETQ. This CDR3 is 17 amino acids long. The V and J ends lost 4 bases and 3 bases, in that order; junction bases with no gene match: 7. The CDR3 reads CASSPLGTSGRDYEQYF. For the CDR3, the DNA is TGCGCCAGCAGCCCCCTCGGGACTAGCGGGAGGGACTACGAGCAGTACTTC. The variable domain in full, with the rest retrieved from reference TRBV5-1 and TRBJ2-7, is KAGVTQTPRYLIKTRGQQVTLSCSPISGHRSVSWYQQTPGQGLQFLFEYFSETQRNKGNFPGRFSGRQFSNSRSEMNVSTLELGDSALYLCASSPLGTSGRDYEQYFGPGTRLTVT.

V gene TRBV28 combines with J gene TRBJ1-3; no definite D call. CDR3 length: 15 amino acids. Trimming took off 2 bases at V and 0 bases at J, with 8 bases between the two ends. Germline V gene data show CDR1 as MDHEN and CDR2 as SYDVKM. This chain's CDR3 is CASSLGFISGNTIYF. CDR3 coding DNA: TGTGCCAGCAGTTTAGGTTTTATCTCTGGAAACACCATATATTTT.

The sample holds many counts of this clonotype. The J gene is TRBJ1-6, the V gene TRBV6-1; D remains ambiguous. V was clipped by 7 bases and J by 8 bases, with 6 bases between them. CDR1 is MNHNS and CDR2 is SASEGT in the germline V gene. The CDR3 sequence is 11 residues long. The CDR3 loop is CASTRDSPLHF. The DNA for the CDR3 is TGTGCCAGCACGAGGGATTCACCCCTCCACTTT.

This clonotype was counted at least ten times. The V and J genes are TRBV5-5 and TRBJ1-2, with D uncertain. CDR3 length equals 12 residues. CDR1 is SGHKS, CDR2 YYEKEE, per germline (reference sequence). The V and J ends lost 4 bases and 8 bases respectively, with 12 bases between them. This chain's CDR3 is CASSPLTRGYTF. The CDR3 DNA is TGTGCCAGCAGCCCTCTCACTCGAGGCTACACCTTC.

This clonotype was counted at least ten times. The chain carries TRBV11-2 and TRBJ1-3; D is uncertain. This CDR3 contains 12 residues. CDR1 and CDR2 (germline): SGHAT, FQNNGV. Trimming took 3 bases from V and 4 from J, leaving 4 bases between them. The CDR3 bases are TGTGCCAGCAGCTTTGAAGGAAACACCATATATTTT. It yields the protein CASSFEGNTIYF.

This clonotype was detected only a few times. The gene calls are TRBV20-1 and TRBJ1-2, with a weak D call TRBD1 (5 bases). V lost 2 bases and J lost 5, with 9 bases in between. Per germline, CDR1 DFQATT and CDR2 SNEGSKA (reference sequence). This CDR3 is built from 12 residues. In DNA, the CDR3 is TGCAGTGCTAGATCGGGGGGGTATGGCTACACCTTC. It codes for CSARSGGYGYTF.

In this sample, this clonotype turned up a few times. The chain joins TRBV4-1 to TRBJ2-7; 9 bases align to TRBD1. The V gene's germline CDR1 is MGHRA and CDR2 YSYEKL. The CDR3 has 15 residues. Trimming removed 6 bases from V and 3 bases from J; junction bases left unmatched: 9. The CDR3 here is CASSPGQGAIYEQYV. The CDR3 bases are TGCGCCAGCAGTCCGGGACAGGGCGCGATCTACGAGCAGTACGTC.

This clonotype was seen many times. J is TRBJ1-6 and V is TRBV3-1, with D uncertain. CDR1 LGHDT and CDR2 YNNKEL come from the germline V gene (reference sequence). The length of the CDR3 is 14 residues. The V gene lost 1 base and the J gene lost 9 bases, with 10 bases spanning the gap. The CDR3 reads CASSQGRAGSPLHF. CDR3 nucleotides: TGTGCCAGCAGCCAAGGGCGGGCTGGTTCACCCCTCCACTTT.

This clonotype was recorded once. The CDR3 nucleotides are TGCAGCGCCACCCCAAGAGGGGAAGAGACCCAGTACTTC. This gives the protein CSATPRGEETQYF. This chain connects TRBV29-1 to TRBJ2-5; TRBD1 or TRBD2 may be the D gene (5 bases each). Trimming took 7 bases from V and 3 from J, leaving 15 bases between them. CDR1 is SQVTM and CDR2 is ANQGSEA in the germline V gene. This CDR3 contains 13 residues.